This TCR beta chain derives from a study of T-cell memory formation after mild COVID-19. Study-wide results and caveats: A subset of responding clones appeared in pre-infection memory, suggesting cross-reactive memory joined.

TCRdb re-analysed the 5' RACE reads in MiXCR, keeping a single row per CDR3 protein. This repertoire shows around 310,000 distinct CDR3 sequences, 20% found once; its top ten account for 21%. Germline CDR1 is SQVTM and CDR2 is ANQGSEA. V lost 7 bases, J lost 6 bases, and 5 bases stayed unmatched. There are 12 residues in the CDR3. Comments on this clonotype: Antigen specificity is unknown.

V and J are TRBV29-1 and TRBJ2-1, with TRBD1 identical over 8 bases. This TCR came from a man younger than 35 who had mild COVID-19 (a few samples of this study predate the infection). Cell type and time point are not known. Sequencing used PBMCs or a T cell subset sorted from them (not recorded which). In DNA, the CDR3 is TGCAGCGCCGGGGACAGGAGCAATGAGCAGTTCTTC. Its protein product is CSAGDRSNEQFF.